The T cell receptor (beta chain) described here comes from a study of blood T cell repertoires in COVID-19. Assay: immunoSEQ multiplex PCR; the TCRdb copy retains only in-frame clones and omits some. Altogether 280,000 or so clones are present, about 90% being singletons, with the ten largest covering under 3.5%. Germline CDR1 reads MNHEY; CDR2 reads SMNVEV (reference sequence). V was cut by 7 bases and J by 7 bases, with 16 bases left in between. The CDR3 runs to 13 residues. The rearrangement joins TRBV27 to TRBJ1-2; D possibly corresponds to TRBD1 (5 bases). Sequencing input: PBMCs or T cells enriched from blood (not recorded which). This receptor was identified in a woman between 50 and 59 years old who had been exposed to COVID-19. CDR3 nucleotide sequence: TGTGCCAGCAAGGAGGGGTGGAGTGGTGGCTACACCTTC. The encoded protein is CASKEGWSGGYTF.